Each of the 5 T cell receptor beta chains below was sequenced from the same sample in a study of lymphopenia after photon versus proton radiotherapy. The table came from immunoSEQ multiplex PCR; TCRdb's copy has only in-frame clones and leaves some out. The sample shows 35,000 to 45,000 clones, about 80% of them seen only once. The material was peripheral blood, obtained from a patient treated with proton-based radiotherapy. Receptors were obtained from a woman in her seventies with pancreatic cancer.

The rearrangement joins TRBV27 to TRBJ1-2, with a tentative D call TRBD1 (6 bases). The CDR3 is made up of 16 amino acids. Germline V gene sequence: CDR1 MNHEY, CDR2 SMNVEV (reference sequence). V lost 8 bases to trimming and J lost 0 bases, with 19 bases between them. The CDR3 here is CASCRGTPLTNYGYTF. The CDR3 DNA sequence: TGTGCCAGCTGCCGGGGGACACCCCTCACTAACTATGGCTACACCTTC.

This clone was counted between two and nine times. The chain is built from TRBV15 and TRBJ2-2, with TRBD1 matching over 7 bases. V lost 0 bases, J lost 6 bases, and 4 bases stayed unmatched. The germline CDR1 and CDR2 sequences are LNHNV and YYDKDF (reference sequence). CDR3 length: 15 amino acids. CDR3 DNA: TGTGCCACCAGCAGAGATAAGGGGGCCGCCGGGGAGCTGTTTTTT. Its protein product is CATSRDKGAAGELFF.

The chain couples TRBV10-3 to TRBJ1-3; the D is unclear. Trimming took 4 bases from V and 0 from J, leaving 7 bases between them. The CDR3 covers 14 residues. Germline V gene data show CDR1 as ENHRY and CDR2 as SYGVKD. The CDR3 is CAISVASSGNTIYF. In DNA, the CDR3 is TGTGCCATCAGTGTAGCAAGCTCTGGAAACACCATATATTTT.

The gene calls are TRBV6-4 and TRBJ1-6, with TRBD1 as a possible D gene (6 bases). The germline gives CDR1 MRHNA, CDR2 SNTAGT. CDR3 length equals 14 residues. V was shortened by 4 bases and J by 5 bases, with 9 bases between the two germline ends. As DNA, the CDR3 is TGTGCCAGCAGTGCGGCAGGGGATAATTCACCCCTCCACTTT. Residues: CASSAAGDNSPLHF.

The V call is TRBV18, the J call TRBJ1-2; D remains ambiguous. The germline V gene encodes CDR1 KGHSH and CDR2 LQKENI. Between the trimmed V and J ends, which lost 3 bases and 4 bases, there was a span of 9 bases. This CDR3 has 13 residues. The CDR3 bases are TGTGCCAGCTCACCGGCGGGATCCTATGGCTACACCTTC. This encodes CASSPAGSYGYTF.